This T cell receptor beta chain was recorded in a study of control samples from healthy donors and cancer patients. Deletions cut 3 bases from V and 0 bases from J, with 12 bases between. The CDR3 consists of 16 residues. Looked up from germline, CDR1 is MDHEN and CDR2 is SYDVKM. Profiling relied on immunoSEQ multiplex PCR, and the TCRdb table lists in-frame clones only, not all of them. The sample consists of about 130,000 clones, around 96% of them appearing once. The sample consisted of blood. V and J are TRBV28 and TRBJ2-1, with a possible D match to TRBD2 (6 bases). The sequence was obtained from a man between 25 and 39 years old in good health. CDR3 bases: TGTGCCAGCAGTTTGCTGGCGGGGAGCTCCTACAATGAGCAGTTCTTC. It codes for CASSLLAGSSYNEQFF.